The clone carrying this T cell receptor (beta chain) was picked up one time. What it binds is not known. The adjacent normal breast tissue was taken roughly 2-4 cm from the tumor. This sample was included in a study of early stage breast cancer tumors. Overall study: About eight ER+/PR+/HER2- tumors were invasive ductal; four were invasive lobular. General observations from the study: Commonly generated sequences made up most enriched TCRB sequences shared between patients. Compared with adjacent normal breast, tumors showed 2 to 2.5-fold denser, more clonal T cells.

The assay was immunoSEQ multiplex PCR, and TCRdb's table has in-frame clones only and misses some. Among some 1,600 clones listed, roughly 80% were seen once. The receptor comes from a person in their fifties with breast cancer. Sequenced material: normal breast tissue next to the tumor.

The CDR3 loop reads CASRTGTAPYEQYV. The CDR3, as DNA: TGTGCCAGCAGGACCGGGACTGCACCGTACGAGCAGTACGTC. This chain connects TRBV6-1 to TRBJ2-7; the D gene is possibly TRBD2 (6 bases). CDR1 and CDR2 from the germline V gene are MNHNS and SASEGT. Trimming cost V 6 bases and J 4 bases, with 16 bases left between them. This CDR3 region has 14 residues.